The sequence of this TCR beta chain was determined in a study of a mutant IDH1 vaccine in newly diagnosed glioma. About the research overall: Visit V12 was at week 35; visit V13 was at week 47.

Clones were read by immunoSEQ multiplex PCR, and TCRdb kept only the in-frame ones, dropping some. Among some 70,000 clones listed, around 82% were seen once. Time point: week 35, safety follow-up. Vaccination comprised doses that each held 300 ug of mutant IDH1 20-mer peptide, plus topical imiquimod. Each tumor in the donors was a new WHO grade 3 or 4 astrocytoma, IDH1-mutant and ATRX-lost. This clone was seen just once. Its antigen remains unidentified. This CDR3 region has 13 residues. Germline CDR1 GTSNPN, CDR2 SVGIG (reference sequence). V gave up 1 base and J gave up 0 bases, with 6 bases separating them.

The V call is TRBV30, the J call TRBJ1-1; D is uncertain. The clonotype comes from a man younger than 35 with glioma. The sequencing used PBMCs, collected from a glioma patient whose treatment included an IDH1 peptide vaccine. The CDR3 sequence is CAWSEQMNTEAFF. The CDR3 DNA reads TGTGCCTGGAGTGAGCAGATGAACACTGAAGCTTTCTTT. Combining the CDR3 with reference TRBV30 and TRBJ1-1 gives the whole variable domain SQTIHQWPATLVQPVGSPLSLECTVEGTSNPNLYWYRQAAGRGLQLLFYSVGIGQISSEVPQNLSASRPQDRQFILSSKKLLLSDSGFYLCAWSEQMNTEAFFGQGTRLTVV.